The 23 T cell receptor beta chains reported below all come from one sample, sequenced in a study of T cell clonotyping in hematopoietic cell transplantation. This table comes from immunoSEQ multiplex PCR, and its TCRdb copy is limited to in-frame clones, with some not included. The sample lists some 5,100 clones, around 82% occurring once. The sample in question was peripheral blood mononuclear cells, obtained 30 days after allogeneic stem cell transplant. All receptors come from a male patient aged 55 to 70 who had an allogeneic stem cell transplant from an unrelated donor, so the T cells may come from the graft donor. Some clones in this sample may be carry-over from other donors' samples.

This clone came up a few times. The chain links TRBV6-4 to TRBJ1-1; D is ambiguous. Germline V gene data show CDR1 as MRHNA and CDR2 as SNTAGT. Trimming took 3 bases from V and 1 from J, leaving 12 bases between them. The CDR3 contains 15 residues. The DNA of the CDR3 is TGTGCCAGCAGTGAGTCGGCTTTCGGGAACACTGAAGCTTTCTTT. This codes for CASSESAFGNTEAFF.

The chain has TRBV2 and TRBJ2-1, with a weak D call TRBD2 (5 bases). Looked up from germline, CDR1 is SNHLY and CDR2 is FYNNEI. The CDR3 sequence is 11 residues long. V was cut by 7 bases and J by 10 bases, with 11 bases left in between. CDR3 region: CASNKGEEQFF. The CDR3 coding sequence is TGTGCCAGCAATAAGGGAGAGGAGCAGTTCTTC.

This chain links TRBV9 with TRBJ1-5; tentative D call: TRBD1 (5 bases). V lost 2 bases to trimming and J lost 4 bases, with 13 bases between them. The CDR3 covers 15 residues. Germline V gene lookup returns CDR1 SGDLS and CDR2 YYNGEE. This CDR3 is CASSVSGGVNQPQHF. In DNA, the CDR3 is TGTGCCAGCAGCGTTTCGGGAGGGGTGAATCAGCCCCAGCATTTT.

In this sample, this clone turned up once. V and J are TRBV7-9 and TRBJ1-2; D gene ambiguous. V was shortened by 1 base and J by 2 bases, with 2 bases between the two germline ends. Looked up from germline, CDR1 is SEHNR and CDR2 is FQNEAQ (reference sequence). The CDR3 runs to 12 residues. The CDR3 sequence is CASSLGNYGYTF. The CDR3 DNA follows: TGTGCCAGCAGCTTAGGGAACTATGGCTACACCTTC.

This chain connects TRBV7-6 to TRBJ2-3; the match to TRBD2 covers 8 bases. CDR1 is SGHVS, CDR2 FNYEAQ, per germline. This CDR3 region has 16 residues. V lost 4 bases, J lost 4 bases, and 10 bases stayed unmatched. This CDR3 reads CASSSPPGTRSDTQYF. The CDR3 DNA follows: TGTGCCAGCAGCTCCCCACCCGGGACTAGATCAGATACGCAGTATTTT.

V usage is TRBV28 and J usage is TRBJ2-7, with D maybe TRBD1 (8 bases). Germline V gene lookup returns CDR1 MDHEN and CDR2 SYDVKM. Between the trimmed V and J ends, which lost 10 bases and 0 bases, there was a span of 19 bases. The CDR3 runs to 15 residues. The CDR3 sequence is CAIQGGTEDSYEQYF. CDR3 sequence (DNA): TGTGCCATACAGGGGGGGACGGAAGACTCCTACGAGCAGTACTTC.

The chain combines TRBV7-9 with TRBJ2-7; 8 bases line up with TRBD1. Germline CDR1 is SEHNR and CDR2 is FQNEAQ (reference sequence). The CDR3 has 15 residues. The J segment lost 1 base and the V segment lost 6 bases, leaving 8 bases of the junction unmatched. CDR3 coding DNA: TGTGCCAGCAGTCGGGCGGGACAGGCTTCCTACGAGCAGTACTTC. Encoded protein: CASSRAGQASYEQYF.

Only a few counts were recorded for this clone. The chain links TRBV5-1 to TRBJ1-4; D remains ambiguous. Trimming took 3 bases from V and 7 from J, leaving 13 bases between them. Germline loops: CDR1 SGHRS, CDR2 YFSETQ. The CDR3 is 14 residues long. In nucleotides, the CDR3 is TGCGCCAGCAGCTCTGGGAATCGGGGTGAAAAACTGTTTTTT. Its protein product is CASSSGNRGEKLFF.

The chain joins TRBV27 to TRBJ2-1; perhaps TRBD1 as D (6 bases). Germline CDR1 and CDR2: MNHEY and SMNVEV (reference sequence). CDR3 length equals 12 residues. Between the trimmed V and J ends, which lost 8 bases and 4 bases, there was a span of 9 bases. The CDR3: CASLGQYNEQFF. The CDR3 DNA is TGTGCCAGCCTCGGACAGTACAATGAGCAGTTCTTC.

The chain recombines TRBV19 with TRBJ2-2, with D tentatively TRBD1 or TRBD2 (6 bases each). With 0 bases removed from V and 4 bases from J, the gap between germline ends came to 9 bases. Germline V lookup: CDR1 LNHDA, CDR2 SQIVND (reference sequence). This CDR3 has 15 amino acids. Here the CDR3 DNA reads TGTGCCAGTAGTATAGATCCGGGGGCCACCGGGGAGCTGTTTTTT. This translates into CASSIDPGATGELFF. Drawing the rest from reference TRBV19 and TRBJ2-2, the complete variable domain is DGGITQSPKYLFRKEGQNVTLSCEQNLNHDAMYWYRQDPGQGLRLIYYSQIVNDFQKGDIAEGYSVSREKKESFPLTVTSAQKNPTAFYLCASSIDPGATGELFFGEGSRLTVL.

The CDR3 nucleotides are TGTGCCAGCAGCCATCCGGGCGAGCAGTACTTC. Residues: CASSHPGEQYF. The chain has TRBV9 and TRBJ2-7, with D unresolved. Germline-derived CDR1 and CDR2 are SGDLS and YYNGEE. The CDR3 consists of 11 residues. Trimming left V 4 bases short and J 6 bases short, with 8 bases between.

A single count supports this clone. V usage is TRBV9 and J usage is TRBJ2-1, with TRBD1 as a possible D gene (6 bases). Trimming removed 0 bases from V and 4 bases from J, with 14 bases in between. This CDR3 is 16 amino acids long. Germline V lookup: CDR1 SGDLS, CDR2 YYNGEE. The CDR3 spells CASSVGDTPIYNEQFF. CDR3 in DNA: TGTGCCAGCAGCGTAGGGGACACACCCATATACAATGAGCAGTTCTTC. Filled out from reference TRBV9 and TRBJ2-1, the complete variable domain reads DSGVTQTPKHLITATGQRVTLRCSPRSGDLSVYWYQQSLDQGLQFLIQYYNGEERAKGNILERFSAQQFPDLHSELNLSSLELGDSALYFCASSVGDTPIYNEQFFGPGTRLTVL.

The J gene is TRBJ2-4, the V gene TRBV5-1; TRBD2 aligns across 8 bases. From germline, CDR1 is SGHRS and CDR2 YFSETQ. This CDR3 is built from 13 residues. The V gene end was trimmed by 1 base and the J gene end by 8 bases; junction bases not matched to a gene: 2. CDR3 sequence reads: CASSLSGGDIQYF. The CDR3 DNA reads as TGCGCCAGCAGCTTGTCCGGGGGGGACATTCAGTACTTC.

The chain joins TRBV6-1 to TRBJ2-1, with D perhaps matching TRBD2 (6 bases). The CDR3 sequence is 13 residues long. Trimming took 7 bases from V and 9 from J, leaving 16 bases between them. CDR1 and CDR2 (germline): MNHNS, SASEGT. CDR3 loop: CASITTGVGEQFF. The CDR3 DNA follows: TGTGCCAGCATTACCACGGGGGTCGGTGAGCAGTTCTTC.

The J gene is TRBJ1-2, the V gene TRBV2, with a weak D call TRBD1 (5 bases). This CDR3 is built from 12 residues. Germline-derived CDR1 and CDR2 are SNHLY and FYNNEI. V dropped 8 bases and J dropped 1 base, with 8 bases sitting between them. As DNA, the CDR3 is TGTGCCAGCGTGGACAATAACTATGGCTACACCTTC. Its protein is CASVDNNYGYTF.

The CDR3 loop reads CAISVTDTQYF. The CDR3 bases are TGTGCCATCAGCGTCACAGATACGCAGTATTTT. The V and J genes are TRBV10-3 and TRBJ2-3; D gene uncertain. Germline loops: CDR1 ENHRY, CDR2 SYGVKD. The CDR3 loop spans 11 amino acids. Trimming left V 6 bases short and J 2 bases short, with 3 bases between.

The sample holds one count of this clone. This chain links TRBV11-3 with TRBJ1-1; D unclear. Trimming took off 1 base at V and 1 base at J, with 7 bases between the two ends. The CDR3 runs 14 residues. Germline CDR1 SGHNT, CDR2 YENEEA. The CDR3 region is CASSLGQENTEAFF. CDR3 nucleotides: TGTGCCAGCAGCTTAGGTCAGGAGAACACTGAAGCTTTCTTT.

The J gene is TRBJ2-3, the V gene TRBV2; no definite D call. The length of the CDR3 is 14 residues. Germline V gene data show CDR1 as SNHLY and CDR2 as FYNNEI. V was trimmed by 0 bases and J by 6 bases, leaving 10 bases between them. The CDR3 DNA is TGTGCCAGCAGTGAAGCGCTTCGACGGGATACGCAGTATTTT. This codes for CASSEALRRDTQYF. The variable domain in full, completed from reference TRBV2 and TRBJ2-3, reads EPEVTQTPSHQVTQMGQEVILRCVPISNHLYFYWYRQILGQKVEFLVSFYNNEISEKSEIFDDQFSVERPDGSNFTLKIRSTKLEDSAMYFCASSEALRRDTQYFGPGTRLTVL.

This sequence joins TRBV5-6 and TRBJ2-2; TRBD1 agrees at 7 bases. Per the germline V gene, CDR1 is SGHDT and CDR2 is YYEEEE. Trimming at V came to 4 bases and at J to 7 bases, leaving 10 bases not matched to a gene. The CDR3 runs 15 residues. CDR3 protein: CASSPATGYGGELFF. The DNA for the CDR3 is TGTGCCAGCAGCCCGGCGACAGGGTATGGCGGGGAGCTGTTTTTT.

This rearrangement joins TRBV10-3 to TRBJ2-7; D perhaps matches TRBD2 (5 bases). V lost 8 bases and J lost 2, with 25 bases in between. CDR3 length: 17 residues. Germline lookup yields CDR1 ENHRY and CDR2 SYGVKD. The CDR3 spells CAIPQHPSGDWAYEQYF. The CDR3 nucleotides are TGTGCCATCCCCCAGCACCCGTCCGGGGATTGGGCCTACGAGCAGTACTTC.

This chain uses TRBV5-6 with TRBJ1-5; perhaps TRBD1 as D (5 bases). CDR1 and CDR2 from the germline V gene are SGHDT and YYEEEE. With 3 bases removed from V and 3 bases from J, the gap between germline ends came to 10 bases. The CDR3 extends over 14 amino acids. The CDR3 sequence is CASSSLGDNQPQHF. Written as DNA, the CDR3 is TGTGCCAGCAGCTCATTGGGGGACAATCAGCCCCAGCATTTT.

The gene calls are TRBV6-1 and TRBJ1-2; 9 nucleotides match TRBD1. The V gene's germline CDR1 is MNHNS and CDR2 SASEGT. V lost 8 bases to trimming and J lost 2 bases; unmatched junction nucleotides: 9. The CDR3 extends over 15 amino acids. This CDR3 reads CASRPPGQGNYGYTF. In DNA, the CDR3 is TGTGCCAGCCGCCCCCCGGGACAGGGCAACTATGGCTACACCTTC.

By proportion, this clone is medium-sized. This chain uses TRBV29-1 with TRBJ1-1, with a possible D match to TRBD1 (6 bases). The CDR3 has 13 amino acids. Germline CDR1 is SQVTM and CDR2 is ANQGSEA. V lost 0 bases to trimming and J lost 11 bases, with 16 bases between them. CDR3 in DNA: TGCAGCGTTGAAGATCGGGGAGGGGGAGCGGCTTTCTTT. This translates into CSVEDRGGGAAFF.